The source of this TCR beta chain is a study of blood T cell repertoires in COVID-19. The wider study: COVID-19 samples, acute and convalescent, were from the United States, Italy and Spain.

The V gene's germline CDR1 is SGHTA and CDR2 FQGNSA. The junction had 0 bases not matched to a gene; V was cut back by 4 bases and J by 1 base. The CDR3 consists of 15 residues. Authors' analysis steps: Estimated nucleated cell counts came from reference gene primer amplification. The method was immunoSEQ multiplex PCR; TCRdb's version includes in-frame clones alone and lacks a portion of them. V, J and clone size derive from that table, while D and trimming were established from the DNA sequence. The sample holds approximately 180,000 clones, 80% to 90% seen once. This TCR was recovered from a human donor with active or convalescent COVID-19. The donor label of this sample is uncertain. This chain connects TRBV7-2 to TRBJ2-2, with 10 bases that match TRBD2. The source material was peripheral blood. The CDR3 DNA sequence: TGTGCCAGCAGCTGGACTAGCGGGAACACCGGGGAGCTGTTTTTT. Amino acids: CASSWTSGNTGELFF.